Here is one T cell receptor beta chain with its context. The data belong to a study of monozygotic twins with inflammatory bowel disease. Using the 5' RACE reads, TCRdb records one entry per CDR3 protein without DNA. The sample totals 420,000 or so distinct CDR3 sequences. The V gene's germline CDR1 is MNHNS and CDR2 SASEGT. This CDR3 contains 14 residues. The draw for each donor consisted of a single 2.5 ml blood sample. This TCR came from a human donor with ulcerative colitis or Crohn's disease, or a healthy co-twin of an affected twin (not recorded which). Material for sequencing was blood. V and J are TRBV6-1 and TRBJ1-5. The CDR3: CASSGGSSNQPQHF.